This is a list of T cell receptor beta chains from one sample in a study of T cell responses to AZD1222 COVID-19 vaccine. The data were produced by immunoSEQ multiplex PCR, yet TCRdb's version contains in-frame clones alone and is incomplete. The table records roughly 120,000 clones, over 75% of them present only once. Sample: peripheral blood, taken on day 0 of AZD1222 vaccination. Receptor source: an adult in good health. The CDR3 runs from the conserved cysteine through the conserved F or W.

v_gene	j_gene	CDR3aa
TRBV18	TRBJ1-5	CASSPRGTSNNQPQHF
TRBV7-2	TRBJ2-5	CASSLGQGSETQYF
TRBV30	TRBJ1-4	CAWSVGLTNEKLFF
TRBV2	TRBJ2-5	CASSEGGLAGGETQYF
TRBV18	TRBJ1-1	CASSPFQGGETEAFF
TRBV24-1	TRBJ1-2	CATSGRDGNGYTF
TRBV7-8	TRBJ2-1	CASSPGGGKYNEQFF
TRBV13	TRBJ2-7	CASSFMGLAGGPRYEQYF
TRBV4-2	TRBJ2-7	CASSQDRSGIGFREQYF
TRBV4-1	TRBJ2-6	CASSHFGANVLTF
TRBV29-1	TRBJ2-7	CSVEWQASYEQYF
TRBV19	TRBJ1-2	CASSLVPANYGYTF
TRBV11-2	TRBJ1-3	CASSRLGFGGDTIYF
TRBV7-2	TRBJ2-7	CASSGGGISYEQYF
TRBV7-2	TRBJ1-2	CASSLTGLGLGGYTF
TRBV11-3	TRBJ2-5	CASSRWTSEEETQYF
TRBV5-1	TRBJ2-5	CASSNGRTQETQYF
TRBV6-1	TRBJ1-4	CASSDQLTGRGTTNEKLFF
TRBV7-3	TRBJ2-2	CGSGQGSATGELFF
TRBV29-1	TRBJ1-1	CSVGGGRPNTEAFF
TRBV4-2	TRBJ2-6	CASSQDATLLSGANVLTF
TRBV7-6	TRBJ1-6	CASSTDRGGSPLHF
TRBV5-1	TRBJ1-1	CASSLTGGTEAFF
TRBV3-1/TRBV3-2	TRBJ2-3	CASSRGDTQYF
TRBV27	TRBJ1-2	CASSLTAGAGYGYTF
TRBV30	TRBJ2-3	CAWSGLAGSRTDTQYF
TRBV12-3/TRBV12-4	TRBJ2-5	CASRRRLWETQYF
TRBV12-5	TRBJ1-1	CASGRETMNTEAFF
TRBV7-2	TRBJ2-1	CASSLGQGHNEQFF
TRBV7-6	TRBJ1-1	CASSHLGRGRSDTEAFF
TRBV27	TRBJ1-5	CASSSLQGLPDQPQHF
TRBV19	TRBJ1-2	CASSISTSDGYTF
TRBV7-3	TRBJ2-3	CASSSRQGNTDTQYF
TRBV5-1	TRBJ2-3	CASSFGGGADTQYF
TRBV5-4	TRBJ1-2	CASITGTGGVAYGYTF
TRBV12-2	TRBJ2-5	CASRLAVQETQYF
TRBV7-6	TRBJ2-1	CASSLGFEQFF
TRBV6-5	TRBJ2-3	CASSRSRRDTQYF
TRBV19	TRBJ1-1	CASTSDMNTEAFF
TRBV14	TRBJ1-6	CASSPRQGYVNSPLHF
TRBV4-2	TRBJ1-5	CASSQGSKNQPQHF
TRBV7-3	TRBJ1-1	CASSSMGQVGTEAFF
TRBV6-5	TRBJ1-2	CASTFSGQLNYGYTF
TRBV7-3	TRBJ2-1	CASSSTSGRGNEQFF
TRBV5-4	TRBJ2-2	CASTPRGSNTGELFF
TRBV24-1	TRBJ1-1	CATSDLPEKTGTGKNTEAFF
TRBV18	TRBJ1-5	CASSPTGISNQPQHF
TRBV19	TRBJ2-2	CASSMAGSTGELFF
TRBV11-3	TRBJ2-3	CASNKKWGASTSTDTQYF
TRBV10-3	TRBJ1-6	CAISETGRNSPLHF
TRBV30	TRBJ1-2	CAWSVQGAGSNRGYTF
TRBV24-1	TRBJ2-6	CATSDFGAGGPFSGANVLTF
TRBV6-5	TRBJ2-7	CASSYLGQGSYEQYF